Included here is one TCR beta chain sequence, with context. What it recognizes is unknown. This sample was taken from a study of blood T cells in healthy people across ages. Broader study findings: It was found that TCR beta diversity correlated strongly with the percentage of naive T cells. Older age coincided with a roughly linear decline in TCR beta diversity per million T cells.

Next came a second PCR, run for roughly 6 to 11 cycles, which used a sample-barcoded 5' primer along with a J-beta primer mix. A template-switch adaptor with 12 random nucleotides tagged each cDNA molecule. TCRdb called the 5' RACE reads again in MiXCR, with one record for every CDR3 protein. The table includes more than 700,000 distinct CDR3 sequences, 46% detected once. Sequencing used blood. The TCR originated in a man older than 75 in good health.

CDR3 residues: CASSAFLSSYEQYF. The CDR3 coding sequence is TGTGCCAGCAGTGCCTTTCTTAGCTCCTACGAGCAGTACTTC. The rearrangement uses TRBV25-1 and TRBJ2-7; D ambiguous. CDR1 is MGHDK, CDR2 SYGVNS, per germline. The CDR3 covers 14 residues. V lost 4 bases and J lost 0, with 10 bases in between.